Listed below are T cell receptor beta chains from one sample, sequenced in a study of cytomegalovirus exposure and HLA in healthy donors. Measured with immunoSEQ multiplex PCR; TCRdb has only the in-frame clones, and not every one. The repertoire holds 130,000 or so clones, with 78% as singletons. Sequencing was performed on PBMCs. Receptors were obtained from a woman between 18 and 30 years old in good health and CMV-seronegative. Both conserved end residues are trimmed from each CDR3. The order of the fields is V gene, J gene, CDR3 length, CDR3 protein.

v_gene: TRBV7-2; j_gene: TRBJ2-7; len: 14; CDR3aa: ASSLTPSSVIYEQY
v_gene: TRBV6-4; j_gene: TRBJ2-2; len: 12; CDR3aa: ASSDGTGTGELF
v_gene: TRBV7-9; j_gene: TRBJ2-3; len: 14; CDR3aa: ASTSRRGGSTDTQY
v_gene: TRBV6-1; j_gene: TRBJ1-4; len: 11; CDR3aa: ASNRVANEKLF
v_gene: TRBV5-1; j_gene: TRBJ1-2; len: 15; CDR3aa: ASSSGDGTGGIDGYT
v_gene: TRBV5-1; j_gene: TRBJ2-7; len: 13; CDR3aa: ASSLFPGGSYEQY
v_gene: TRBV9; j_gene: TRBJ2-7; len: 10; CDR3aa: ASSVPRVEQY
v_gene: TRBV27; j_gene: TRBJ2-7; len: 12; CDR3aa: ASSPDRSSYEQY
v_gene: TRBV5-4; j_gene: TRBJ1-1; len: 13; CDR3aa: ASSLSGVSGTEAF
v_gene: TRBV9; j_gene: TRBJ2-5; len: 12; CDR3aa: ASSLAGVSETQY
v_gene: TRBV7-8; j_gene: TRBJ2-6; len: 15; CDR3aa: ASSPLGQSSGANVLT
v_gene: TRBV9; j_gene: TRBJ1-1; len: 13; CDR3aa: ASSVLQPRDSEAF
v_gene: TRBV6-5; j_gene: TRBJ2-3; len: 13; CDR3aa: ASSLRTGSTDTQY
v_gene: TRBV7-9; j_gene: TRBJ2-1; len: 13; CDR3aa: ASTDSPLGSNEQF
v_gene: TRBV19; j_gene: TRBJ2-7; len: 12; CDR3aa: ATQESGISYEQY
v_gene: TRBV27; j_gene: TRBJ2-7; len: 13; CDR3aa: ASSPSAGGPYEQY
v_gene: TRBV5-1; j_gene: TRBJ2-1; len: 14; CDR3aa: ASSLGLAGPLDEQF
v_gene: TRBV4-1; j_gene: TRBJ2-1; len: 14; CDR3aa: ASSLLRAGLYNEQF
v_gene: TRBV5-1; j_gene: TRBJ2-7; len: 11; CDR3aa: ASSLRDRGEQY
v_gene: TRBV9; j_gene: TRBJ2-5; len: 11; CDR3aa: ASSVASTETQY
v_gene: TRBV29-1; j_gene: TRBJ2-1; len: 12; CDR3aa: SAAQLLESNEQF
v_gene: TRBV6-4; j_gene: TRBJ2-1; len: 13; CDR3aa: ASRAGKGSYNEQF
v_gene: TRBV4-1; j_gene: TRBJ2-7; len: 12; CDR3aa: ASSQDRLAHEQY
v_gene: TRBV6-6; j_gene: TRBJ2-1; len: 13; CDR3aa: ASSYRGSGYNEQF
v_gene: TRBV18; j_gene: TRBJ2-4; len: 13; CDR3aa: ASSPTSGNINIQY
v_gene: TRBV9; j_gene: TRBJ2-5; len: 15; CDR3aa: ASSVRGGRQERATQY
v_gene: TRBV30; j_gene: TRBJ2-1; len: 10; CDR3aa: AWSVQLNEQF
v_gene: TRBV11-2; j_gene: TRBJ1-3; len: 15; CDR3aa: ASSLDPRGLTGNTIY